This TCR beta chain stems from a study of shared clonotypes between healthy human individuals. V lost 6 bases and J 7 bases, leaving 13 bases between the germline ends. Per the germline V gene, CDR1 is MNHEY and CDR2 is SMNVEV (reference sequence). CDR3 length: 13 amino acids. Sequencing was performed with immunoSEQ multiplex PCR; in TCRdb, only in-frame clones are kept and a portion is missing. In the table there are around 620,000 clones, approximately 96% of which are singletons. It was CD45RO-negative cells, positively selected for CCR7, that made up naive CD8 cells, with terminally differentiated effector memory CD45RA+ cells excluded. HIV-negative, healthy adults without recent acute infections or vaccinations were the donors.

The genes are TRBV27 and TRBJ1-5, with D maybe TRBD1 (5 bases). Source material: naive CD8+ T cells sorted from blood. This TCR derives from a woman aged 25 to 39 in good health. DNA of the CDR3: TGTGCCAGCAGCCCATTGGGGCAGCAGCCCCAGCATTTT. The encoded protein is CASSPLGQQPQHF.